This T cell receptor beta chain was recorded in a study of T-cell reconstitution after alpha-beta-depleted transplantation in children. Unmatched junction bases numbered 5, after V lost 6 bases and J lost 2 bases. The CDR3 is made up of 16 amino acids. CDR1 and CDR2 (germline): MNHNS, SASEGT. This clonotype has a count of ten or more. Its cognate antigen is unknown. Unique molecular identifiers were used to barcode this TCRbeta library. TCRdb itself ran the PCR reads through MiXCR, one entry per CDR3 protein. The table lists about 600,000 distinct CDR3 sequences, 23% of them singletons, with less than 15% in the top ten. General study points: For some patients, TCRbeta diversity was high at day 60 because of recipient T cells and thymic progenitors that survived. Newly produced T cells mostly provided counts and TCRbeta diversity after one year, as hyperexpanded clones declined. Reports say that about two months after transplant, the alpha-beta T cells came out of several hundred graft clones that had expanded.

Source: PBMCs, mostly from graft donor cells, taken 360 days after TCRalphabeta/CD19-depleted stem cell transplant. The chain is built from TRBV6-1 and TRBJ1-6; TRBD1 matches at 9 bases. The TCR was taken from a boy in the first two years of life who had a stem cell transplant for acute myeloid leukemia, so the T cells may come from the graft donor. The CDR3, as DNA: TGTGCCAGCAGCAGACAGGGGGTCCCCTATAATTCACCCCTCCACTTT. Encoded protein: CASSRQGVPYNSPLHF.